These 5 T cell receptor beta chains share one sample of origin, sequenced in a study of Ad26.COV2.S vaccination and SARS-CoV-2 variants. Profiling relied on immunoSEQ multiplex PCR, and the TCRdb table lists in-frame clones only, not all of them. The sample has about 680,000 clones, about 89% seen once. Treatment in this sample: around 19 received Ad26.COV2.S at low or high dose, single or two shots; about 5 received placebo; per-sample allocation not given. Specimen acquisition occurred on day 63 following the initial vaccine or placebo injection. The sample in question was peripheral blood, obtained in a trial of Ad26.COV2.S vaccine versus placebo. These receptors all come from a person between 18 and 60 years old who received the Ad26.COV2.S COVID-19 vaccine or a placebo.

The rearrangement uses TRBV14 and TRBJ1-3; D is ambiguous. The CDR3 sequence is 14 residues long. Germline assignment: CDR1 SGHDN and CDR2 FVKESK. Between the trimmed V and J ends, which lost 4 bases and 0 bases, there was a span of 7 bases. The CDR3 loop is CASSLIGSGNTIYF. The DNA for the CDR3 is TGTGCCAGCAGCCTTATAGGCTCTGGAAACACCATATATTTT.

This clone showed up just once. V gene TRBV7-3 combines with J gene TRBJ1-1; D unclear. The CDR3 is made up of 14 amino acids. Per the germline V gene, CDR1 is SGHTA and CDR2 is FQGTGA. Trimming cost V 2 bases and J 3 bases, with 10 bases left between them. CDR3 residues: CASSLQSGDTEAFF. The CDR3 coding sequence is TGTGCCAGCAGCTTACAGTCCGGGGACACTGAAGCTTTCTTT.

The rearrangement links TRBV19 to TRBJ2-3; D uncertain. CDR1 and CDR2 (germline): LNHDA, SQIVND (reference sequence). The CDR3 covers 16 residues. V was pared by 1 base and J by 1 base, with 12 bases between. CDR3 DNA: TGTGCCAGTAGTATAGCGCTAGAATTAGGCACAGATACGCAGTATTTT. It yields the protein CASSIALELGTDTQYF.

The CDR3 nucleotides read TGTGCCAGTAATAGGACTAGCATAGATGAGCAGTTCTTC. As protein: CASNRTSIDEQFF. The rearrangement joins TRBV19 to TRBJ2-1; 8 positions match TRBD2. V dropped 7 bases and J dropped 8; count of bases not matched to a gene: 7. Germline V gene lookup returns CDR1 LNHDA and CDR2 SQIVND (reference sequence). There are 13 residues in the CDR3.

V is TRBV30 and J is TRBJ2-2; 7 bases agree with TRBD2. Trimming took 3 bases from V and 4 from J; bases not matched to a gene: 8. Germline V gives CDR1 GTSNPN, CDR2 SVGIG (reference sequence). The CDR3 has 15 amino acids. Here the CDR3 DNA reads TGTGCCTGGAGCCTGGCGGGGGATGGCACCGGGGAGCTGTTTTTT. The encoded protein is CAWSLAGDGTGELFF.